This TCR beta chain was identified during a study of T cells in Graves' hyperthyroidism and ophthalmopathy. About the study: Peripheral blood was taken when the disease was first diagnosed, before any treatment began.

Study outcomes and limitations: Ophthalmopathy could be told apart from stable hyperthyroidism with a 13 V-J model.

Researchers took RNA transcripts and amplified the TCR beta CDR3 regions from them. Initially, a first-round RT-PCR of the TCR CDR3 employed the HTBI primer set. TCRdb ran MiXCR on the multiplex PCR reads and lists one entry per CDR3 protein. The profile covers around 720,000 distinct CDR3 sequences, with over 35% appearing a single time and around 30% taken by the ten largest. CDR3 length: 16 residues. V was clipped by 0 bases and J by 6 bases; unmatched bases: 10. Germline CDR1 LGHNA, CDR2 YNFKEQ. The table lists this clonotype with a few counts. Its antigen is currently unknown. J is TRBJ1-1 and V is TRBV4-2; 7 bases map to TRBD1. The material sequenced was blood. This TCR was sampled from a woman in her forties with Graves' hyperthyroidism. CDR3 DNA: TGTGCCAGCAGCCAAGAAGAGGGCAGGGGGAGGCCTGAAGCTTTCTTT. Protein sequence: CASSQEEGRGRPEAFF.